This is a list of T cell receptor beta chains from one sample in a study of cytomegalovirus exposure and HLA in healthy donors. The assay was immunoSEQ multiplex PCR, and TCRdb's table has in-frame clones only and misses some. Of tens of thousands of clones in the sample, approximately 70% were seen once. Specimen: PBMCs. The receptors stem from a woman aged 55-69 years in good health and CMV-seropositive. The CDR3 runs from the conserved cysteine through the conserved F or W. D genes are given only for firm matches. A clone size is listed for some rows: how often the clone was seen (once, few, many), or a class if it is expanded.

-	TRBD1	TRBV15	TRBJ1-2	CATSPRTGGVYGYTF	TGTGCCACCAGCCCCAGGACAGGGGGCGTCTATGGCTACACCTTC
-	-	TRBV7-6	TRBJ2-7	CASSLGGGSYEQYF	TGTGCCAGCAGCCTGGGAGGGGGTAGCTACGAGCAGTACTTC
few	-	TRBV6-1	TRBJ2-7	CASSDMGGPNEQYF	TGTGCCAGCAGTGATATGGGGGGGCCAAACGAGCAGTACTTC
-	TRBD1	TRBV19	TRBJ1-2	CASARDRDFHGYTF	TGTGCCAGTGCCCGGGACAGGGATTTTCATGGCTACACCTTC
few	TRBD1	TRBV12-5	TRBJ2-1	CASVPGQGYNEQFF	TGTGCTAGTGTTCCGGGACAGGGATACAATGAGCAGTTCTTC
-	TRBD1	TRBV5-1	TRBJ1-2	CASSFGQGAGGYTF	TGCGCCAGCAGCTTCGGACAGGGGGCGGGCGGCTACACCTTC
few	TRBD1	TRBV6-1	TRBJ2-7	CASSVPDRAPGEQYF	TGTGCCAGCAGTGTCCCGGACAGGGCCCCCGGCGAGCAGTACTTC
-	-	TRBV5-4	TRBJ2-6	CASSLPGAGANVLTF	TGTGCCAGCAGCCTCCCGGGGGCTGGGGCCAACGTCCTGACTTTC
-	TRBD2	TRBV9	TRBJ2-3	CASSRSMASGGAMDTQYF	TGTGCCAGCAGCCGCAGCATGGCTAGCGGGGGGGCGATGGATACGCAGTATTTT
few	-	TRBV19	TRBJ2-7	CASRVGGEYEQYF	TGTGCCAGTAGGGTTGGTGGGGAGTACGAGCAGTACTTC
few	TRBD1	TRBV15	TRBJ1-2	CATSRERQGASGYTF	TGTGCCACCAGCAGAGAGAGGCAGGGGGCGTCTGGCTACACCTTC